The following is a T cell receptor (beta chain) sequence with its context. This specimen comes from a study of T cell changes during pregnancy in multiple sclerosis. J gave up 3 bases and V 6 bases, and 2 bases lay outside the gene matches. The CDR3 length is 14 residues. Germline CDR1 is MNHEY and CDR2 is SMNVEV (reference sequence). TCRdb's table, derived via immunoSEQ multiplex PCR, lists solely in-frame clones and lacks some. The sample lists tens of thousands of clones; 85% to 95% were seen once. The chain uses TRBV27 and TRBJ2-5; TRBD1 agrees at 12 bases. The material sequenced was CD8+ T cells from peripheral blood mononuclear cells, taken in the second trimester of pregnancy. This clonotype was obtained from a female donor with multiple sclerosis, enrolled in a pregnancy study. CDR3 in amino acids: CASRGQGAKETQYF. CDR3 sequence (DNA): TGTGCCAGCAGGGGACAGGGGGCAAAAGAGACCCAGTACTTC.